This TCR beta chain emerged from a study of blood T cell repertoires in COVID-19. Study-wide background: Sites across the United States, Italy and Spain contributed samples from acute and convalescent COVID-19. T cells, B-cell-depleted T cells, or PBMCs provided the cDNA or gDNA that served as material.

The authors' processing: Reference gene primers were amplified, and this amplification served to estimate nucleated cell counts. Generated by immunoSEQ multiplex PCR, the TCRdb table keeps only in-frame clones and is missing some. V and J calls and clone size are those listed in that table; D and trimming were worked out from the DNA. Counted here are about 130,000 clones, about 83% occurring once; the ten biggest clones make up roughly 4.9%. Germline V gene lookup returns CDR1 SGHTA and CDR2 FQGNSA. The trim removed 4 bases at V and 12 bases at J, leaving 9 bases unmatched. The CDR3 is made up of 13 amino acids.

Sequenced sample: peripheral blood. V gene TRBV7-2 combines with J gene TRBJ2-1; 7 nucleotides align to TRBD2. The receptor was derived from a human donor in a cohort sampled during active COVID-19. CDR3 DNA: TGTGCCAGCAGCTCGACGACTAGCTCTACGCAGTTCTTC. Its protein is CASSSTTSSTQFF.